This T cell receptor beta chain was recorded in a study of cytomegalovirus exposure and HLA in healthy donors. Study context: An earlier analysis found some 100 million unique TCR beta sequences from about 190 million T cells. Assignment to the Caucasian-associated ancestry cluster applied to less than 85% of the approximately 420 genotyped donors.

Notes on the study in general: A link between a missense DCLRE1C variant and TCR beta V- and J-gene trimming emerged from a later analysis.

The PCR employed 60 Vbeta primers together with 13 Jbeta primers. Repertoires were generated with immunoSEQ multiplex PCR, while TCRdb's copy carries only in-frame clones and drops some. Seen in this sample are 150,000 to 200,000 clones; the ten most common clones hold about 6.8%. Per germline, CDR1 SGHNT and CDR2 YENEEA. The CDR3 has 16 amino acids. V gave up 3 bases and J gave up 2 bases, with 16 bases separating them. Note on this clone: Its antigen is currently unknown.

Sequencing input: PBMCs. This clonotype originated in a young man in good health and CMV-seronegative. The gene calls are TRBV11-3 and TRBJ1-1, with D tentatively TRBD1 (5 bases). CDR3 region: CASSLVGAQGNTEAFF. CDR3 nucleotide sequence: TGTGCCAGCAGCTTGGTAGGGGCGCAGGGAAACACTGAAGCTTTCTTT.